The 2 T cell receptor beta chains below come from one sample, sequenced in a study of T cells in Graves' hyperthyroidism and ophthalmopathy. Amplified TCR beta CDR3 regions derived from RNA transcripts. Initially, a first-round RT-PCR of the TCR CDR3 employed the HTBI primer set. TCRdb ran MiXCR on the multiplex PCR reads and lists one entry per CDR3 protein. The sample shows approximately 330,000 distinct CDR3 sequences, around 23% of them seen only once. The sample comprised blood. The receptors stem from a woman in her 50s with Graves' hyperthyroidism.

In this sample, this clonotype turned up many times. The V gene is TRBV6-6, the J gene TRBJ1-2; D may be TRBD1 (5 bases). Germline-derived CDR1 and CDR2 are MNHNY and SVGAGI (reference sequence). This CDR3 spans 15 amino acids. Trimming pared 0 bases from V and 4 bases from J, leaving 12 bases between. This CDR3 reads CASSYSGGGGYGYTF. The CDR3, as DNA: TGTGCCAGCAGTTACTCGGGGGGGGGAGGCTATGGCTACACCTTC.

Many counts were recorded for this clonotype. The chain uses TRBV11-1 and TRBJ2-7, with TRBD2 identical over 7 bases. The CDR3 loop spans 16 amino acids. The germline gives CDR1 SGHAT, CDR2 FQDESV (reference sequence). V lost 5 bases and J lost 7; bases outside the gene matches: 17. CDR3 DNA: TGTGCCAGCAGCCCGACTTTTGGGGGAGGGCCGAGGGAGCAGTACTTC. It specifies CASSPTFGGGPREQYF. Using reference TRBV11-1 and TRBJ2-7 for the parts outside the CDR3, the full variable domain is EAEVAQSPRYKITEKSQAVAFWCDPISGHATLYWYRQILGQGPELLVQFQDESVVDDSQLPKDRFSAERLKGVDSTLKIQPAELGDSAMYLCASSPTFGGGPREQYFGPGTRLTVT.